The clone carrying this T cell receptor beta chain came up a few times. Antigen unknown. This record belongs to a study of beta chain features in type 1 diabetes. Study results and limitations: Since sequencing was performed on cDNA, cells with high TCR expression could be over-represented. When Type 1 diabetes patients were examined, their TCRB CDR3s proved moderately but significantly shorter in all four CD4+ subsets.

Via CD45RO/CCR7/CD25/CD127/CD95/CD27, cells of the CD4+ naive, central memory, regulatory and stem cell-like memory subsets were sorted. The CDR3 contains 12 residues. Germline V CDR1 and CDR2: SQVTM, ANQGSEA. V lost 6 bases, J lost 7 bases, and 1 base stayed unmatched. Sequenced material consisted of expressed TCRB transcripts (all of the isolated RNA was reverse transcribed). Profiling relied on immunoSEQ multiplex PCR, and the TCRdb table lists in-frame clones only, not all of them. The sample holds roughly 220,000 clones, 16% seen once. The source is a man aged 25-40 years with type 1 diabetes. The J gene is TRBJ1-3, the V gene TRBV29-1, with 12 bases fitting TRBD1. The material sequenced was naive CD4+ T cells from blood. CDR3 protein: CSVGTGGNTIYF. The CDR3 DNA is TGCAGCGTGGGGACAGGGGGCAACACCATATATTTT.